These T cell receptor beta chains were read from a single sample in a study of T cell responses to AZD1222 COVID-19 vaccine. Measured with immunoSEQ multiplex PCR; TCRdb has only the in-frame clones, and not every one. The repertoire holds about 50,000 clones, with 70% to 80% as singletons. Sequencing used peripheral blood, obtained 28 days after the second AZD1222 dose. All receptors derive from an adult who received the AZD1222 COVID-19 vaccine. CDR3s include the opening cysteine and the closing phenylalanine or tryptophan. The D gene is left open where the match is weak. Rows may omit the clone size; those that give it use once, few, many or a size class.

- | TRBJ1-2 | TRBV19 | - | TGTGCCAGTAGTACCCGGGTCGGGGGCTACACCTTC | CASSTRVGGYTF
- | TRBJ1-2 | TRBV7-9 | - | TGTGCCAGCAGCTTAACCCAGCTGGAGGGCTACACCTTC | CASSLTQLEGYTF
- | TRBJ1-5 | TRBV18 | - | TGTGCCAGCTCCGACGGGGATCTTCAGCCCCAGCATTTT | CASSDGDLQPQHF
TRBD1 | TRBJ1-1 | TRBV19 | - | TGTGCCAGTGTGGACAGGGCCAAGATGAACACTGAAGCTTTCTTT | CASVDRAKMNTEAFF
TRBD2 | TRBJ2-7 | TRBV7-2 | - | TGTGCCAGCTGTCTAGCGGAAAGCTACGAGCAGTACTTC | CASCLAESYEQYF
- | TRBJ1-2 | TRBV29-1 | - | TGCAGCGTTGAGGAGTGGGGCTACACCTTC | CSVEEWGYTF
- | TRBJ1-3 | TRBV3-1/TRBV3-2 | - | TGTGCCAGCAGCCAAGATTTCGGGGGGCGAGGAAACACCATATATTTT | CASSQDFGGRGNTIYF
- | TRBJ1-5 | TRBV5-1 | once | TGCGCCAGCAGCTTCGGGGCGCCCGGGGAGCCCCAGCATTTT | CASSFGAPGEPQHF
- | TRBJ2-1 | TRBV18 | - | TGTGCCAGCTCAAGGGAACGAGATGAGCAGTTCTTC | CASSRERDEQFF
- | TRBJ2-3 | TRBV6-4 | - | TGTGCCAGCAGTGAGGACTCCTACAGGCAGACAGATACGCAGTATTTT | CASSEDSYRQTDTQYF
- | TRBJ2-1 | TRBV10-3 | - | TGTGCCATCAGCAGTATTGGAAATGAGCAGTTCTTC | CAISSIGNEQFF